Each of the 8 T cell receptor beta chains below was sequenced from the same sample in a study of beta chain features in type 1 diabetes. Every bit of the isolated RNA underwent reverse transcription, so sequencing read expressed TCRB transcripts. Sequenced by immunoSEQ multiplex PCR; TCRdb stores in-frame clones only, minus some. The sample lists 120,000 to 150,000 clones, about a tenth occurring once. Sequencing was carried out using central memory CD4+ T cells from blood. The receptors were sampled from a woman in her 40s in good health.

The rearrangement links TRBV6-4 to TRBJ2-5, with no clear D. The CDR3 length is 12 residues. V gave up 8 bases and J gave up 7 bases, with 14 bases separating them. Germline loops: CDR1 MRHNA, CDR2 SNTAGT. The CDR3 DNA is TGTGCCAGCCTACCCGGTGCGGCGACCCAGTACTTC. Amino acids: CASLPGAATQYF.

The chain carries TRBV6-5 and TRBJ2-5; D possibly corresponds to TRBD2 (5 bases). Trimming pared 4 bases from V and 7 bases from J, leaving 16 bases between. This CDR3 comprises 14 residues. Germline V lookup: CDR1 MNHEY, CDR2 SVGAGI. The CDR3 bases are TGTGCCAGCAGTTCTGATCGGGGAGAAGGGACCCAGTACTTC. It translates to CASSSDRGEGTQYF.

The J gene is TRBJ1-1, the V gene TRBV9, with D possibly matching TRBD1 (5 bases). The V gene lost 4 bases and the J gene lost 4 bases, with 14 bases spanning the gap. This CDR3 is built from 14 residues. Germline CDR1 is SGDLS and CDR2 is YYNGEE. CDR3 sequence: CASSSEGVLTEAFF. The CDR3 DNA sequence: TGTGCCAGCAGCTCCGAAGGGGTTCTCACTGAAGCTTTCTTT.

The CDR3 reads CASSSGQQDSPLHF. CDR3 in DNA: TGCGCCAGCAGCTCGGGACAGCAAGATTCACCCCTCCACTTT. V gene TRBV5-1 combines with J gene TRBJ1-6; the match to TRBD1 covers 7 bases. The germline V gene has CDR1 SGHRS and CDR2 YFSETQ. J gave up 8 bases and V 3 bases, and 5 bases lay outside the gene matches. This CDR3 contains 14 residues.

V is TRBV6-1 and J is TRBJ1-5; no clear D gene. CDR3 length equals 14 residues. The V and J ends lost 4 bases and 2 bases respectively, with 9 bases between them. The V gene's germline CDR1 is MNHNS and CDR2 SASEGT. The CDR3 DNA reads TGTGCCAGCAGTGGGTCAGGCCGCAATCAGCCCCAGCATTTT. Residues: CASSGSGRNQPQHF.

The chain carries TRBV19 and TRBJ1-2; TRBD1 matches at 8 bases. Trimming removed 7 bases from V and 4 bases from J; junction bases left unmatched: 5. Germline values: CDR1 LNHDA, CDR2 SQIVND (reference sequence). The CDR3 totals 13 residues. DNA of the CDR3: TGTGCCAGTAACAGAGGACAGGGCTATGGCTACACCTTC. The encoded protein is CASNRGQGYGYTF.

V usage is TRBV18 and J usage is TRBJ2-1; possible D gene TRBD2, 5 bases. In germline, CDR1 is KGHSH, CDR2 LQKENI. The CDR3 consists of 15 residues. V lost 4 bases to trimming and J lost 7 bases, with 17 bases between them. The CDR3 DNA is TGTGCCAGCTCACGGGGAAGCGGTTCGATAAATGAGCAGTTCTTC. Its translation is CASSRGSGSINEQFF. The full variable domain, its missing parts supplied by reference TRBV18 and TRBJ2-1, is NAGVMQNPRHLVRRRGQEARLRCSPMKGHSHVYWYRQLPEEGLKFMVYLQKENIIDESGMPKERFSAEFPKEGPSILRIQQVVRGDSAAYFCASSRGSGSINEQFFGPGTRLTVL.

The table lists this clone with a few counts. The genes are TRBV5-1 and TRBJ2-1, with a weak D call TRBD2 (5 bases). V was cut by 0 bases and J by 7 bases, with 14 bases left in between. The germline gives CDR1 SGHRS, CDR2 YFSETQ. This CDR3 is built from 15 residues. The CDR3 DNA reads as TGCGCCAGCAGCTTGGGAGGACTCCCGGGGAATGAGCAGTTCTTC. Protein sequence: CASSLGGLPGNEQFF.